This T cell receptor (beta chain) originates from a study of cytomegalovirus exposure and HLA in healthy donors. Study-wide findings and caveats: An analysis done earlier found most TCR beta V segments productive about 87% or about 30% of the time.

V lost 1 base and J 2 bases, leaving 8 bases between the germline ends. The CDR3 consists of 14 residues. Germline V gene data show CDR1 as SEHNR and CDR2 as FQNEAQ (reference sequence). The primer mix had 60 Vbeta and 13 Jbeta primers. Assay: immunoSEQ multiplex PCR; the TCRdb copy retains only in-frame clones and omits some. This sample has 100,000 to 150,000 clones, with roughly 80% found just once. There were likely unrecorded immune exposures, though donors were nominally healthy when sampled. With respect to this clone: Its specificity is not known.

The chain couples TRBV7-9 to TRBJ1-2; D not certain. Sample: PBMCs. The receptor comes from a man between 18 and 35 years old in good health and CMV-seropositive. The CDR3 loop is CASSLGHANYGYTF. The CDR3 DNA reads as TGTGCCAGCAGCTTAGGACACGCCAACTATGGCTACACCTTC.